This entry lists 7 T cell receptor beta chains sequenced from one sample in a study of blood T cell repertoires in COVID-19. The protocol was immunoSEQ multiplex PCR, while the TCRdb copy is restricted to in-frame clones and leaves out a portion. Counted here are 200,000 to 250,000 clones, roughly 79% occurring once; the ten biggest clones make up around 7.5%. Sequenced input: peripheral blood. These receptors were collected from a woman older than 75 with COVID-19, enrolled during active disease.

V is TRBV3-1 (or the pseudogene TRBV3-2) and J is TRBJ1-4, with TRBD1 identical over 8 bases. Germline trimming cut 3 bases from V and 5 bases from J; bases unmatched to any gene: 5. This CDR3 has 15 residues. Germline loops: CDR1 LGHDT, CDR2 YNNKEL (reference sequence). The CDR3 sequence: CASSHQTGENEKLFF. CDR3 sequence (DNA): TGTGCCAGCAGCCACCAGACAGGGGAGAATGAAAAACTGTTTTTT.

The chain couples TRBV7-3 to TRBJ2-2; 7 positions match TRBD1. Germline V lookup: CDR1 SGHTA, CDR2 FQGTGA. Unmatched junction bases numbered 2, after V lost 5 bases and J lost 5 bases. The CDR3 contains 13 residues. Here the CDR3 DNA reads TGTGCCAGCAGCATACAGGGGACCGGGGAGCTGTTTTTT. Translating it yields CASSIQGTGELFF. The full variable domain, with the rest looked up from reference TRBV7-3 and TRBJ2-2, is GAGVSQTPSNKVTEKGKYVELRCDPISGHTALYWYRQSLGQGPEFLIYFQGTGAADDSGLPNDRFFAVRPEGSVSTLKIQRTERGDSAVYLCASSIQGTGELFFGEGSRLTVL.

The chain joins TRBV24-1 to TRBJ2-3; the match to TRBD2 covers 13 bases. Germline-derived CDR1 and CDR2 are KGHDR and SFDVKD. The CDR3 has 16 residues. V lost 1 base, J lost 4 bases, and 1 base stayed unmatched. In DNA form, the CDR3 reads TGTGCCACCAGTGATTTACTAGCGGGAGGGCCAGATACGCAGTATTTT. Its protein product is CATSDLLAGGPDTQYF.

This clone occurred a few times. The chain uses TRBV2 and TRBJ1-5, with 12 bases identical to TRBD1. CDR1 and CDR2 from the germline V gene are SNHLY and FYNNEI. This CDR3 is built from 15 residues. V gave up 4 bases and J gave up 5 bases; unmatched junction bases: 3. The CDR3 sequence is CASSGDRGRDQPQHF. The CDR3 DNA reads as TGTGCCAGCAGTGGGGACAGGGGGCGAGATCAGCCCCAGCATTTT.

This clone was seen only a few times. The chain couples TRBV3-1 (or the pseudogene TRBV3-2) to TRBJ1-6, with D uncertain. V lost 7 bases to trimming and J lost 12 bases, with 10 bases between them. Germline assignment: CDR1 LGHDT and CDR2 YNNKEL (reference sequence). This CDR3 region has 11 residues. Here the CDR3 reads CASTTGGPLHF. The CDR3, as DNA: TGTGCCAGCACAACCGGCGGACCCCTCCACTTT.

The V and J genes are TRBV6-5 and TRBJ1-3; D uncertain. Germline V lookup: CDR1 MNHEY, CDR2 SVGAGI. V lost 7 bases and J 4 bases, leaving 11 bases between the germline ends. This CDR3 comprises 13 residues. The CDR3 here is CASNPPEGNTIYF. The CDR3, as DNA: TGTGCCAGCAACCCCCCCGAGGGAAACACCATATATTTT.

The chain employs TRBV7-9 and TRBJ2-5; 8 bases are shared with TRBD1. Germline CDR1 is SEHNR and CDR2 is FQNEAQ (reference sequence). The CDR3 length is 13 residues. Unmatched junction bases numbered 1, after V lost 3 bases and J lost 4 bases. CDR3 region: CASSFGQGETQYF. The CDR3 nucleotides read TGTGCCAGCAGCTTCGGACAGGGAGAGACCCAGTACTTC.